This TCR beta chain was identified during a study of vaccination effects on CD4 cells after COVID-19. Study background: Participants received two doses of either the BNT162b2 or mRNA-1273 vaccine.

Study outcomes and limitations: Both infection-induced and vaccine-induced clones contracted markedly at late post-vaccination timepoints.

Sequencing was performed with immunoSEQ multiplex PCR; in TCRdb, only in-frame clones are kept and a portion is missing. The table has fewer than 85,000 clones, about 79% seen once. The CDR3 covers 15 residues. Trimming removed 5 bases from V and 1 base from J, with 14 bases in between. The germline gives CDR1 MNHEY, CDR2 SMNVEV (reference sequence). As concerns this clone: The target antigen is unknown.

Viral peptide pool expansion of antigen-specific CD4+ T cells preceded sequencing in the ViraFEST assay. Subsequent to approximately 11 days of culture, CD4+ T cells were isolated. Among the vaccine recipients, none had a prior SARS-CoV-2 infection, and nucleocapsid antibodies were negative. Wells containing approximately 2 million PBMC each were cultured with about 9.4 IU/ml IL-2 and 8 to 10 ug/ml peptides. The receptor comes from a human donor who received a COVID-19 vaccine. This sample comprised CD4+ T cells from PBMCs cultured with SARS-CoV-2 spike peptides, obtained before COVID-19 vaccination. V gene TRBV27 combines with J gene TRBJ2-5, with D possibly being TRBD1 (6 bases). The CDR3 nucleotides are TGTGCCAGCAGTCCAGGGACAACTTCCCAAGAGACCCAGTACTTC. This encodes CASSPGTTSQETQYF.